This TCR beta chain was sequenced in a study of cytotoxic CD8 clonotypes in ibrutinib-treated CLL. TCRdb's table, derived via immunoSEQ multiplex PCR, lists solely in-frame clones and lacks some. This table has over 100,000 clones, about 50% appearing once. J lost 3 bases, V lost 6 bases, and 6 bases had no gene match. The CDR3 has 13 amino acids. Germline V gene lookup returns CDR1 SQVTM and CDR2 ANQGSEA. This clone was seen a single time. The sequence derives from a human donor with chronic lymphocytic leukemia. The sample was PBMCs, taken after 24 months of ibrutinib treatment. The rearrangement links TRBV29-1 to TRBJ2-3; 7 bases agree with TRBD1. CDR3: CSVSGGLTDTQYF. The CDR3 coding sequence is TGCAGCGTATCAGGGGGTTTAACAGATACGCAGTATTTT.